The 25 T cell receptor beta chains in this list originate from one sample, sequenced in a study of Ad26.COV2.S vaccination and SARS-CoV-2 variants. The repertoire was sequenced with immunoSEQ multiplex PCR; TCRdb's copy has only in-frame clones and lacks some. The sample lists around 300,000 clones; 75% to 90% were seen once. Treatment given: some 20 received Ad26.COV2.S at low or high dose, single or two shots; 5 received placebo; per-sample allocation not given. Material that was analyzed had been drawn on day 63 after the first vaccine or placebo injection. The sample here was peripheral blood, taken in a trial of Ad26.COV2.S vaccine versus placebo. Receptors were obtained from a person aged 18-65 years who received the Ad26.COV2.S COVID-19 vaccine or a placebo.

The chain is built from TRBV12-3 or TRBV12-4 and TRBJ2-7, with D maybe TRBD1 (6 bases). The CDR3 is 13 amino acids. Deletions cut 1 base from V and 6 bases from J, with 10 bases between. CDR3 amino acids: CASSLGRGGEQYF. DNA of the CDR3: TGTGCCAGCAGTTTAGGCAGGGGCGGCGAGCAGTACTTC.

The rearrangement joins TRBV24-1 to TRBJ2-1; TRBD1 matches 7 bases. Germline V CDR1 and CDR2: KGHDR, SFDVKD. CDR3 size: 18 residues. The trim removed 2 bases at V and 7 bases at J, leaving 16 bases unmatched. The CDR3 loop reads CATSDSNRGSRGWNEQFF. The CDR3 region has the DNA TGTGCCACCAGTGATTCAAACAGGGGATCCAGGGGATGGAATGAGCAGTTCTTC.

CDR3 bases: TGTGCCAGTAGTATTAAGGGAGACCAGCCCCAGCATTTT. This gives the protein CASSIKGDQPQHF. This chain links TRBV19 with TRBJ1-5; the D is unclear. Germline CDR1 and CDR2: LNHDA and SQIVND (reference sequence). V was cut by 3 bases and J by 7 bases, with 10 bases left in between. The CDR3 has 13 amino acids.

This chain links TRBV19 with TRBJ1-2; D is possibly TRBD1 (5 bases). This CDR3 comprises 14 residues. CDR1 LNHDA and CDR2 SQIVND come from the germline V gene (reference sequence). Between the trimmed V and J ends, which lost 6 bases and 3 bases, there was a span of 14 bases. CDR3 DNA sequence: TGTGCCAGTAGCCCGGGGCAATGGTACTATGGCTACACCTTC. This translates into CASSPGQWYYGYTF.

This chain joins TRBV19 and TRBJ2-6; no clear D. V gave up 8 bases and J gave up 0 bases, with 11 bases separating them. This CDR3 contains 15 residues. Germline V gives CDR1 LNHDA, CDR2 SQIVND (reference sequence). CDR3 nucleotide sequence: TGTGCCAGTCGTCTACTGTTCTCTGGGGCCAACGTCCTGACTTTC. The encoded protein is CASRLLFSGANVLTF.

The CDR3 region has the DNA TGTGCCAGCAGCCAAGACTGGCAGGGCAGGGAGCTGTTTTTT. Protein sequence: CASSQDWQGRELFF. J is TRBJ2-2 and V is TRBV3-1 (or the pseudogene TRBV3-2); tentatively, D is TRBD1 (5 bases). The CDR3 runs 14 residues. V dropped 0 bases and J dropped 9 bases, with 11 bases sitting between them. Germline-derived CDR1 and CDR2 are LGHDT and YNNKEL (reference sequence).

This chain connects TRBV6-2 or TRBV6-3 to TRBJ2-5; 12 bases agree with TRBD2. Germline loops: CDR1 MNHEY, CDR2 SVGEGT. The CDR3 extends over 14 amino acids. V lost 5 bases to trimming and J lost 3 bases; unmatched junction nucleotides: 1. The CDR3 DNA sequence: TGTGCCAGCAGTCGACTAGCGGGGGAAGAGACCCAGTACTTC. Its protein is CASSRLAGEETQYF.

CDR3 DNA: TGTGCCAGCAGCATCAGCAGACAGGGGCGGGATACGCAGTATTTT. It codes for CASSISRQGRDTQYF. The V and J genes are TRBV7-2 and TRBJ2-3, with TRBD1 matching 8 bases. CDR1 is SGHTA, CDR2 FQGNSA, per germline. The CDR3 totals 15 residues. The J segment lost 6 bases and the V segment lost 5 bases, leaving 10 bases of the junction unmatched.

The CDR3 is CASSFPLGRVDPDTQYF. The CDR3 coding sequence is TGTGCCAGCAGTTTCCCCCTGGGGCGGGTGGATCCAGATACGCAGTATTTT. The chain has TRBV28 and TRBJ2-3, with D tentatively TRBD1 or TRBD2 (5 bases each). V was clipped by 3 bases and J by 4 bases, with 20 bases between them. Looked up from germline, CDR1 is MDHEN and CDR2 is SYDVKM. The CDR3 length is 17 residues.

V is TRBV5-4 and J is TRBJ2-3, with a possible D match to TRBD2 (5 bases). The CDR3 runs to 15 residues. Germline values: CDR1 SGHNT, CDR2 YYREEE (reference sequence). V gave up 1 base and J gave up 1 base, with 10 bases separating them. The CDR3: CASSLYGVGTDTQYF. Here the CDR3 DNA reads TGTGCCAGCAGCTTGTACGGGGTCGGCACAGATACGCAGTATTTT.

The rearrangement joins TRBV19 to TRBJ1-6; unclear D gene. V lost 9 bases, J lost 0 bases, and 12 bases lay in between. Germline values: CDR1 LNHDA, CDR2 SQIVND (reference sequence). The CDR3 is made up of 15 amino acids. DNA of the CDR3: TGTGCCAGCCAAGAGGGCAGCTCCTATAATTCACCCCTCCACTTT. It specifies CASQEGSSYNSPLHF. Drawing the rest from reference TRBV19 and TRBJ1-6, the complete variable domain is DGGITQSPKYLFRKEGQNVTLSCEQNLNHDAMYWYRQDPGQGLRLIYYSQIVNDFQKGDIAEGYSVSREKKESFPLTVTSAQKNPTAFYLCASQEGSSYNSPLHFGNGTRLTVT.

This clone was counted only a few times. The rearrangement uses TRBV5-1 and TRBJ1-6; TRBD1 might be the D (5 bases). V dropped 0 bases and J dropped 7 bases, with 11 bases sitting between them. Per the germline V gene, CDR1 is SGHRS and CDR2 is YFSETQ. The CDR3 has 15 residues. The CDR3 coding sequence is TGCGCCAGCAGCTTGGGTGGGGGTGGCAATTCACCCCTCCACTTT. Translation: CASSLGGGGNSPLHF.

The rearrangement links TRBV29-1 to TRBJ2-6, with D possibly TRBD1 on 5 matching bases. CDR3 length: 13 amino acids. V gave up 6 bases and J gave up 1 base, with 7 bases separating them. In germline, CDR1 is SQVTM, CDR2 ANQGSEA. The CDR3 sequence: CSVDSSGANVLTF. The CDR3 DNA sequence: TGCAGCGTAGACAGTTCTGGGGCCAACGTCCTGACTTTC.

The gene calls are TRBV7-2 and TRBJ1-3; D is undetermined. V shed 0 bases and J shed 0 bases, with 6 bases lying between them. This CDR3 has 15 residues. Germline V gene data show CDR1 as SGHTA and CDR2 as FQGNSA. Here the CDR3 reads CASSLAAYSGNTIYF. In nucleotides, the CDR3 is TGTGCCAGCAGCTTAGCGGCCTACTCTGGAAACACCATATATTTT. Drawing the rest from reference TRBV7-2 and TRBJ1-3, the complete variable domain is GAGVSQSPSNKVTEKGKDVELRCDPISGHTALYWYRQSLGQGLEFLIYFQGNSAPDKSGLPSDRFSAERTGGSVSTLTIQRTQQEDSAVYLCASSLAAYSGNTIYFGEGSWLTVV.

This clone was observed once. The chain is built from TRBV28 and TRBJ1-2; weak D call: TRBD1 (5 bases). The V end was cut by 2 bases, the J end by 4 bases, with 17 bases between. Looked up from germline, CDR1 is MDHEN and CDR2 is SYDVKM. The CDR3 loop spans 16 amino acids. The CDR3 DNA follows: TGTGCCAGCAGTTTAATTTTAGGGGAGTCTACCTATGGCTACACCTTC. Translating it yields CASSLILGESTYGYTF.

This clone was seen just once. In DNA, the CDR3 is TGTGCCACCTCCGGGACAGGGGGGTCTGGGGCCAACGTCCTGACTTTC. Translated: CATSGTGGSGANVLTF. The chain is built from TRBV9 and TRBJ2-6, with 11 positions matching TRBD1. CDR3 length equals 16 residues. CDR1 and CDR2 (germline): SGDLS, YYNGEE. V shed 9 bases and J 1 base; nucleotides not matched to a gene: 6.

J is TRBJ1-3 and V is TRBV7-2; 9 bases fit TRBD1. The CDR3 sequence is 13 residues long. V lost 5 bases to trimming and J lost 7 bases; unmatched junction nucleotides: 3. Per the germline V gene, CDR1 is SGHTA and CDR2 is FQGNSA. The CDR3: CASSPGTGNTIYF. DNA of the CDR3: TGTGCCAGCAGCCCCGGGACAGGGAACACCATATATTTT.

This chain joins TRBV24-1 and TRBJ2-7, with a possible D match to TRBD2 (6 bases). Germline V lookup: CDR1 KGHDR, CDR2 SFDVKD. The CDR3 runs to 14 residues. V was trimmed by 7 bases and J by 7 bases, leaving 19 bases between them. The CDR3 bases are TGTGCCACCAGCTCCGGGACGGGACTTCGGGAGCAGTACTTC. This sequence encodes CATSSGTGLREQYF.

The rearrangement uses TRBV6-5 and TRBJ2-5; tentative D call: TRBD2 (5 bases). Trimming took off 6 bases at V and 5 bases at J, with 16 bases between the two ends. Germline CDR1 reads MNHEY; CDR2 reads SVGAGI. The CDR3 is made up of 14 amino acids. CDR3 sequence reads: CASRGSGNYETQYF. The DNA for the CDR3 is TGTGCCAGCAGGGGAAGCGGAAATTACGAGACCCAGTACTTC.

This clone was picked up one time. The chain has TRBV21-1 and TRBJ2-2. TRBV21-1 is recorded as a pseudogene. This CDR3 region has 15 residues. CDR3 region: CASSNLDRGTGELFF. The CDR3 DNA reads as TGTGCCAGCAGCAACCTGGACCGAGGCACCGGGGAGCTGTTTTTT.

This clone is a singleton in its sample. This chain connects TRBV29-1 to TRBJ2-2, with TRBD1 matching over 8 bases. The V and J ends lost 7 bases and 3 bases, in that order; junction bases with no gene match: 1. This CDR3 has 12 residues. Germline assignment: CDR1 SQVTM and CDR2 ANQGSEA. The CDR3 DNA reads TGCAGCGGGACAGGGCACACCGGGGAGCTGTTTTTT. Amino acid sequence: CSGTGHTGELFF.

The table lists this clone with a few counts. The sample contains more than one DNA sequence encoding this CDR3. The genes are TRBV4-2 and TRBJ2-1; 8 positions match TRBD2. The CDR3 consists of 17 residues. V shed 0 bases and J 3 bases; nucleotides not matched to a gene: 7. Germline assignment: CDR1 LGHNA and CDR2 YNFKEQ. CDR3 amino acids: CASSQESAGGLYNEQFF. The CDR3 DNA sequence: TGTGCCAGCAGCCAAGAGTCCGCGGGGGGCCTCTACAATGAGCAGTTCTTC.

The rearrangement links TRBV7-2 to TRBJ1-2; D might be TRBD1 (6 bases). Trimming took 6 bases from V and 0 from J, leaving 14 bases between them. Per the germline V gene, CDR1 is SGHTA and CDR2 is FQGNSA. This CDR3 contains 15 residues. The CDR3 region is CASRPSPGANYGYTF. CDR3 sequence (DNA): TGTGCCAGCAGACCGAGCCCAGGGGCTAACTATGGCTACACCTTC. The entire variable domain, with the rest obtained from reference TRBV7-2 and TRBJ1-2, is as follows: GAGVSQSPSNKVTEKGKDVELRCDPISGHTALYWYRQSLGQGLEFLIYFQGNSAPDKSGLPSDRFSAERTGGSVSTLTIQRTQQEDSAVYLCASRPSPGANYGYTFGSGTRLTVV.

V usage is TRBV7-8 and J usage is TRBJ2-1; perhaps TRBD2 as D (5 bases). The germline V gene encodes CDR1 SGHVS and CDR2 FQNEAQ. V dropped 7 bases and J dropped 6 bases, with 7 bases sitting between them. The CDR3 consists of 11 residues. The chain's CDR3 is CASKEVNEQFF. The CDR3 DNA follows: TGTGCCAGCAAGGAGGTCAATGAGCAGTTCTTC.

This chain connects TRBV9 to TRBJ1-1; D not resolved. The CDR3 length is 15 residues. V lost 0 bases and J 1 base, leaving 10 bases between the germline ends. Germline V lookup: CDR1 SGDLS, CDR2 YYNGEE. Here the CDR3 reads CASSVGVGKNTEAFF. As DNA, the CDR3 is TGTGCCAGCAGCGTAGGTGTAGGGAAGAACACTGAAGCTTTCTTT.